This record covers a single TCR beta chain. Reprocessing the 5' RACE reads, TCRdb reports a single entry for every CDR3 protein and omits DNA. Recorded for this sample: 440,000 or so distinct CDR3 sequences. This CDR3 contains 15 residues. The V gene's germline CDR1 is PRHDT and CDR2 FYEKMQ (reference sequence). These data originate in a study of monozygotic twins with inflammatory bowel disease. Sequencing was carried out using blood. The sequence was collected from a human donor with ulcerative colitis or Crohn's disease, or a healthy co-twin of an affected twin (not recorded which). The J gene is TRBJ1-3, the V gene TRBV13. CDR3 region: CASSSGPFGGNTIYF.